What follows are 6 T cell receptor beta chains derived from one specimen sequenced in a study of T cells in Graves' hyperthyroidism and ophthalmopathy (dated by TCRdb to the late 2010s). Libraries were constructed by multiplex PCR. The sequencing machine was an Illumina HiSeq 2000. TCR beta CDR3 regions were amplified from RNA transcripts. A first-round RT-PCR of the TCR CDR3 used the HTBI primer set with the Qiagen OneStep RT-PCR kit. In TCRdb, the public reads were trimmed at Q25 with fastp and aligned with MiXCR, with productive beta chains retained. When rows share a CDR3 protein, they turn into one entry using the most common DNA and genes. For this sample there are about 640,000 distinct CDR3 sequences; roughly 20% appear just once. The biggest ten clones account for under 35% of the sample. The specimen was blood. These receptors were collected from a young man with Graves' ophthalmopathy.

V gene TRBV12-3 or TRBV12-4 combines with J gene TRBJ1-2; D is unclear. The CDR3 loop spans 15 amino acids. V gave up 3 bases and J gave up 1 base, with 12 bases separating them. The chain's CDR3 is CASSFRGGDNYGYTF. CDR3 nucleotide sequence: TGTGCCAGCAGTTTCCGCGGAGGAGATAACTATGGCTACACCTTC.

This clonotype occurred many times. V gene TRBV3-1 combines with J gene TRBJ2-7; D uncertain. The CDR3 contains 15 residues. Trimming removed 0 bases at V and 6 bases at J, with 15 bases between. Looked up from germline, CDR1 is LGHDT and CDR2 is YNNKEL (reference sequence). CDR3 in amino acids: CASSQEPSTFREQYF. As DNA, the CDR3 is TGTGCCAGCAGCCAAGAACCTTCGACATTCCGCGAGCAGTACTTC.

This clonotype has a count of ten or more. The chain links TRBV28 to TRBJ2-7; D not certain. The V and J ends lost 3 bases and 8 bases respectively, with 11 bases between them. The V gene's germline CDR1 is MDHEN and CDR2 SYDVKM. CDR3 size: 12 residues. CDR3 loop: CASSFRPHKQYF. In DNA, the CDR3 is TGTGCCAGCAGTTTCCGACCGCACAAGCAGTACTTC.

The CDR3 bases are TGTGCCAGCAGCGGGGAGGGCAGCACAGATACGCAGTATTTT. Protein sequence: CASSGEGSTDTQYF. The J gene is TRBJ2-3, the V gene TRBV7-9, with TRBD2 matching over 7 bases. The trim removed 5 bases at V and 0 bases at J, leaving 2 bases unmatched. The CDR3 runs to 14 residues. Per germline, CDR1 SEHNR and CDR2 FQNEAQ (reference sequence).

This clonotype was counted a few times. This chain joins TRBV20-1 and TRBJ2-7; TRBD2 agrees at 12 bases. Trimming removed 5 bases from V and 1 base from J; junction bases left unmatched: 3. This CDR3 has 14 amino acids. CDR1 and CDR2 from the germline V gene are DFQATT and SNEGSKA (reference sequence). DNA for the CDR3: TGCAGTGCTCGGACTAGCGGGACTTCCTACGAGCAGTACTTC. Protein sequence: CSARTSGTSYEQYF.

The gene calls are TRBV4-1 and TRBJ2-7; 12 bases are shared with TRBD1. The germline CDR1 and CDR2 sequences are MGHRA and YSYEKL. The V gene end was trimmed by 1 base and the J gene end by 7 bases; junction bases not matched to a gene: 8. CDR3 length: 16 amino acids. For the CDR3, the DNA is TGCGCCAGCAGCCAAGTTCCGGGACAGGGGGCGAAGGAGCAGTACTTC. Its protein is CASSQVPGQGAKEQYF.